The 20 T cell receptor beta chains presented below share a single source sample, sequenced in a study of OX40 agonist ivuxolimab in advanced cancers. Using immunoSEQ multiplex PCR, the repertoire was profiled, and TCRdb retains in-frame clones only, with some absent. There are about 140,000 clones in the sample; 75% to 95% occur only once, and roughly 0.99% lies in the top ten. The sequencing here drew on CD4+ or CD8+ T cells sorted from blood, taken in a trial of the OX40 agonist ivuxolimab. These receptors were collected from an adult with an advanced solid tumor such as melanoma, head and neck, liver or kidney cancer.

CDR3 coding DNA: TGTGCCTCAACTGGACAGGGTCCCTACGAGCAGTACTTC. This translates into CASTGQGPYEQYF. V gene TRBV6-1 combines with J gene TRBJ2-7; 8 positions agree with TRBD1. Germline CDR1 and CDR2: MNHNS and SASEGT. Germline trimming cut 11 bases from V and 2 bases from J; bases unmatched to any gene: 8. This CDR3 region has 13 residues.

Comment on this clone: The germline gene is not matched at one end of the junction; a read error may be the cause. The chain is built from TRBV5-4 and TRBJ1-2; 9 bases agree with TRBD1. Germline CDR1 SGHNT, CDR2 YYREEE (reference sequence). The CDR3 covers 15 residues. The CDR3 reads CASSQEHRGRNGYTF. DNA for the CDR3: TGCGCCAGCAGCCAAGAACACAGGGGGCGGAATGGCTACACCTTC.

CDR3 coding DNA: TGTGCCAGCAGTGTGAGGGATAGCCAGTACTTC. Its protein product is CASSVRDSQYF. The chain combines TRBV6-1 with TRBJ2-4; D may be TRBD2 (5 bases). The CDR3 totals 11 residues. The V and J ends lost 4 bases and 13 bases respectively, with 11 bases between them. Germline V gene lookup returns CDR1 MNHNS and CDR2 SASEGT.

DNA for the CDR3: TGCGCCAGCAGTGGGGATAGCTCCTACAATGAGCAGTTCTTC. As protein: CASSGDSSYNEQFF. The chain uses TRBV10-2 and TRBJ2-1; no clear D. The V gene's germline CDR1 is WSHSY and CDR2 SAAADI. The CDR3 totals 14 residues. V was clipped by 4 bases and J by 0 bases, with 7 bases between them.

The chain recombines TRBV27 with TRBJ1-1; a possible D gene is TRBD1 (5 bases). This CDR3 region has 12 residues. Germline CDR1 MNHEY, CDR2 SMNVEV (reference sequence). The CDR3 DNA reads as TGTGCTACAGGTCCTCGGGGAACTGAAGCTTTCTTT. Translation: CATGPRGTEAFF.

This chain joins TRBV18 and TRBJ1-1; D not resolved. Between the trimmed V and J ends, which lost 3 bases and 11 bases, there was a span of 13 bases. CDR1 is KGHSH, CDR2 LQKENI, per germline. The CDR3 totals 12 residues. CDR3 DNA sequence: TGTGCCAGCTCACCTAGCCCCCCGGCGGCTTTCTTT. Translation gives CASSPSPPAAFF.

The chain combines TRBV6-5 with TRBJ2-7, with 7 bases aligning to TRBD2. The CDR3 is made up of 16 amino acids. Germline lookup yields CDR1 MNHEY and CDR2 SVGAGI. After removal of 2 bases from V and 7 bases from J, the junction contained 14 bases not matched to a gene. The CDR3 region has the DNA TGTGCCAGCAGTTACGCATTCGAAGGGAGGGCGAGGGAGCAGTACTTC. Protein product: CASSYAFEGRAREQYF.

The DNA of the CDR3 is TGTGCCAGCAGCTTCTACAGGGGAGCTGAAGCTTTCTTT. It is translated as CASSFYRGAEAFF. This chain uses TRBV7-3 with TRBJ1-1; 7 bases map to TRBD1. The CDR3 totals 13 residues. The germline gives CDR1 SGHTA, CDR2 FQGTGA. V was clipped by 3 bases and J by 6 bases; unmatched bases: 4. The variable domain in full, completed from reference TRBV7-3 and TRBJ1-1, reads GAGVSQTPSNKVTEKGKYVELRCDPISGHTALYWYRQSLGQGPEFLIYFQGTGAADDSGLPNDRFFAVRPEGSVSTLKIQRTERGDSAVYLCASSFYRGAEAFFGQGTRLTVV.

The rearrangement uses TRBV19 and TRBJ2-2, with 11 positions matching TRBD2. J was trimmed by 4 bases and V by 5 bases; bases with no gene match: 9. Per the germline V gene, CDR1 is LNHDA and CDR2 is SQIVND (reference sequence). The CDR3 contains 17 residues. CDR3 sequence (DNA): TGTGCCAGTAGTTCCTCTGGGACTAGCGGAATCACCGGGGAGCTGTTTTTT. It is translated as CASSSSGTSGITGELFF.

This chain links TRBV18 with TRBJ1-4, with D possibly matching TRBD1 (6 bases). CDR1 is KGHSH, CDR2 LQKENI, per germline. The CDR3 sequence is 14 residues long. The ends were cut back, 3 bases at V and 7 bases at J, with 12 bases in the middle. The CDR3 sequence is CASSPPTGREKLFF. The CDR3, as DNA: TGTGCCAGCTCACCCCCGACAGGTCGTGAAAAACTGTTTTTT.

This rearrangement joins TRBV28 to TRBJ1-1; 7 bases are shared with TRBD1. The ends lost 6 bases at V and 7 bases at J; junction bases unmatched: 14. Germline V gene lookup returns CDR1 MDHEN and CDR2 SYDVKM. This CDR3 is 15 amino acids long. The CDR3 is CASSPGGRGRNEAFF. Written as DNA, the CDR3 is TGTGCCAGCAGCCCGGGGGGCAGGGGGAGGAATGAAGCTTTCTTT.

The sample holds one count of this clone. The V gene is TRBV9, the J gene TRBJ2-7; 7 nucleotides match TRBD1. This CDR3 spans 14 amino acids. Germline CDR1 and CDR2: SGDLS and YYNGEE. The junction had 5 bases not matched to a gene; V was cut back by 3 bases and J by 2 bases. CDR3 region: CASSAAGTAYEQYF. DNA for the CDR3: TGTGCCAGCAGCGCCGCCGGGACAGCCTACGAGCAGTACTTC.

The J gene is TRBJ1-5, the V gene TRBV10-1; tentative D call: TRBD1 (6 bases). The ends were cut back, 2 bases at V and 6 bases at J, with 8 bases in the middle. CDR3 length equals 13 residues. The germline gives CDR1 WNHNN, CDR2 SYGVQD (reference sequence). The CDR3 protein is CASSEGGGQPQHF. DNA for the CDR3: TGCGCCAGCAGTGAGGGGGGCGGTCAGCCCCAGCATTTT.

CDR3 DNA sequence: TGTGCCAGCAGCTTATTGGGACTAGCGGCACTCACAGATACGCAGTATTTT. Protein product: CASSLLGLAALTDTQYF. The chain links TRBV7-2 to TRBJ2-3; 11 bases fit TRBD2. The CDR3 extends over 17 amino acids. Germline CDR1 reads SGHTA; CDR2 reads FQGNSA. Trimming cost V 2 bases and J 2 bases; bases outside gene matches: 6.

This chain connects TRBV7-2 to TRBJ2-2; 7 nucleotides match TRBD2. Germline V gene data show CDR1 as SGHTA and CDR2 as FQGNSA. This CDR3 has 17 residues. J lost 4 bases, V lost 4 bases, and 12 bases had no gene match. The CDR3 protein is CASSSFGASGVTGELFF. The CDR3 DNA follows: TGTGCCAGCAGCTCTTTCGGGGCTAGCGGAGTCACCGGGGAGCTGTTTTTT.

V gene TRBV6-5 combines with J gene TRBJ1-1; TRBD1 might be the D (5 bases). V lost 5 bases and J lost 8, with 18 bases in between. Germline CDR1 reads MNHEY; CDR2 reads SVGAGI. The CDR3 is 14 amino acids. CDR3 nucleotides: TGTGCCAGCAGTAGACCGGGACCCCCGGGAGAAGCTTTCTTT. Translated, it gives CASSRPGPPGEAFF.

The chain combines TRBV25-1 with TRBJ2-3; no firm D call. This CDR3 is 15 amino acids long. CDR1 and CDR2 (germline): MGHDK, SYGVNS. V lost 3 bases and J lost 7, with 17 bases in between. The DNA for the CDR3 is TGTGCCAGCAGTGATGCCGGGCCGCTCACGTATACGCAGTATTTT. This gives the protein CASSDAGPLTYTQYF.

This clone was picked up many times. The chain uses TRBV2 and TRBJ2-7; D remains unclear. Germline V lookup: CDR1 SNHLY, CDR2 FYNNEI. V was cut by 7 bases and J by 4 bases, with 11 bases left in between. This CDR3 has 12 amino acids. The CDR3 sequence is CASTTKGYEQYF. In DNA form, the CDR3 reads TGTGCCAGCACCACCAAGGGATACGAGCAGTACTTC.

V is TRBV19 and J is TRBJ2-7, with D perhaps matching TRBD1 (6 bases). With 1 base removed from V and 4 bases from J, the gap between germline ends came to 11 bases. This CDR3 region has 14 residues. Germline values: CDR1 LNHDA, CDR2 SQIVND (reference sequence). The CDR3 is CASSIGGQLYEQYF. The CDR3 DNA sequence: TGTGCCAGTAGTATAGGAGGACAGCTTTACGAGCAGTACTTC.

The chain is built from TRBV7-9 and TRBJ2-1; tentative D call: TRBD1 (5 bases). Germline CDR1 is SEHNR and CDR2 is FQNEAQ (reference sequence). Trimming removed 5 bases from V and 6 bases from J, with 8 bases in between. The CDR3 is 12 residues long. The CDR3 spells CASSPRANEQFF. The CDR3 bases are TGTGCCAGCAGCCCCAGGGCCAATGAGCAGTTCTTC.